This T cell receptor beta chain was captured by sequencing in a study of control samples from healthy donors and cancer patients. There are 15 residues in the CDR3. Germline V CDR1 and CDR2: ENHRY, SYGVKD. V was clipped by 2 bases and J by 1 base, with 8 bases between them. Only one count was recorded for this clone. Sequencing was performed with immunoSEQ multiplex PCR; in TCRdb, only in-frame clones are kept and a portion is missing. The sample has about 73,000 clones, roughly 87% seen once. The receptor was isolated from a woman aged 45-65 years in good health. The sequencing sample was made of blood. The genes are TRBV10-3 and TRBJ2-2; no reliable D call. Here the CDR3 DNA reads TGTGCCATCAGTGAGATCGGCAAGAACACCGGGGAGCTGTTTTTT. Protein sequence: CAISEIGKNTGELFF.